The next 27 T cell receptor beta chains were all read from a single sample in a study of T cell responses to AZD1222 COVID-19 vaccine. Data came from immunoSEQ multiplex PCR; TCRdb stores just in-frame clones and leaves some out. The repertoire consists of more than 95,000 clones, with around 89% occurring once and the leading ten covering over 6.5%. The sequences come from peripheral blood, collected on day 0 of AZD1222 vaccination. The receptors shown here come from an adult in good health.

The chain couples TRBV7-9 to TRBJ1-1; TRBD1 might be the D (6 bases). V gave up 4 bases and J gave up 0 bases, with 15 bases separating them. CDR3 length: 16 residues. Per germline, CDR1 SEHNR and CDR2 FQNEAQ (reference sequence). The CDR3, as DNA: TGTGCCAGCAGCTACGGTATGGGGGGCATGAACACTGAAGCTTTCTTT. Translating it yields CASSYGMGGMNTEAFF.

CDR3 amino acids: CASSYPNTDTQYF. The DNA of the CDR3 is TGTGCCAGCAGCTACCCGAACACAGATACGCAGTATTTT. This chain uses TRBV5-6 with TRBJ2-3; no firm D call. The germline CDR1 and CDR2 sequences are SGHDT and YYEEEE. The CDR3 runs to 13 residues. V dropped 3 bases and J dropped 2 bases, with 7 bases sitting between them.

CDR3 nucleotide sequence: TGTGCCTACGAGGGGGCGCAAACTGGGGTCTACACCTTC. Its protein is CAYEGAQTGVYTF. The chain uses TRBV7-9 and TRBJ1-2; 7 bases agree with TRBD1. The CDR3 totals 13 residues. V was clipped by 11 bases and J by 10 bases; unmatched bases: 16. Germline CDR1 and CDR2: SEHNR and FQNEAQ (reference sequence).

The rearrangement links TRBV9 to TRBJ1-3, with unresolved D. Trimming removed 2 bases from V and 4 bases from J, with 10 bases in between. The CDR3 sequence is 14 residues long. From germline, CDR1 is SGDLS and CDR2 YYNGEE. For the CDR3, the DNA is TGTGCCAGCAGCGTCACAGCGGCCGGAAACACCATATATTTT. Encoded protein: CASSVTAAGNTIYF.

V gene TRBV7-2 combines with J gene TRBJ2-1, with 11 nucleotides matching TRBD2. Germline V lookup: CDR1 SGHTA, CDR2 FQGNSA. The trim removed 4 bases at V and 8 bases at J, leaving 7 bases unmatched. This CDR3 contains 15 residues. CDR3 sequence (DNA): TGTGCCAGCAGCTCGAGAACTAGCGGGAGTGATGAGCAGTTCTTC. Protein sequence: CASSSRTSGSDEQFF.

The J gene is TRBJ1-5, the V gene TRBV25-1; D not certain. V was cut by 4 bases and J by 7 bases, with 11 bases left in between. The length of the CDR3 is 13 residues. Germline loops: CDR1 MGHDK, CDR2 SYGVNS. Written as DNA, the CDR3 is TGTGCCAGCAGTGCGGGGTTGGGGCAGCCCCAGCATTTT. This gives the protein CASSAGLGQPQHF.

Details on this clone: One end of the junction varies from germline; a read error may be responsible. The chain carries TRBV7-7 and TRBJ1-3; D unclear. CDR1 is SSHAT and CDR2 is FNYEAQ in the germline V gene (reference sequence). CDR3 size: 15 residues. Written as DNA, the CDR3 is TGTGCTAGCAGCTTTCTCGGAAGGAGAGGAAACACCATATATTTT. This translates into CASSFLGRRGNTIYF.

The chain employs TRBV7-2 and TRBJ2-5; 10 bases map to TRBD2. The CDR3 runs 18 residues. The germline V gene has CDR1 SGHTA and CDR2 FQGNSA. With 5 bases clipped from V and 1 base from J, the junction kept 13 bases outside the gene matches. CDR3 sequence: CASSAPILAGGSQETQYF. The CDR3 nucleotides read TGTGCCAGCAGCGCACCGATTTTAGCGGGGGGTTCCCAAGAGACCCAGTACTTC.

The V and J genes are TRBV18 and TRBJ2-2, with D possibly being TRBD2 (6 bases). Trimming pared 1 base from V and 0 bases from J, leaving 6 bases between. The CDR3 is 15 amino acids. The germline CDR1 and CDR2 sequences are KGHSH and LQKENI. CDR3 DNA: TGTGCCAGCTCACCACGGGACTCGAACACCGGGGAGCTGTTTTTT. Its translation is CASSPRDSNTGELFF.

This sequence joins TRBV9 and TRBJ1-2, with D perhaps matching TRBD1 (5 bases). V was shortened by 3 bases and J by 3 bases, with 9 bases between the two germline ends. The CDR3 runs to 13 residues. CDR1 is SGDLS, CDR2 YYNGEE, per germline. The CDR3 nucleotides are TGTGCCAGCAGCGATTCAGGGTACTATGGCTACACCTTC. This encodes CASSDSGYYGYTF.

This chain connects TRBV15 to TRBJ2-1; either TRBD1 or TRBD2 may fit D (7 bases each). The CDR3 is 16 amino acids. V dropped 2 bases and J dropped 6 bases, with 17 bases sitting between them. Per germline, CDR1 LNHNV and CDR2 YYDKDF (reference sequence). The CDR3 loop is CATSRPYQGGGNEQFF. CDR3 bases: TGTGCCACCAGCAGACCCTACCAGGGGGGGGGCAATGAGCAGTTCTTC. The variable domain in full, completed from reference TRBV15 and TRBJ2-1, reads DAMVIQNPRYQVTQFGKPVTLSCSQTLNHNVMYWYQQKSSQAPKLLFHYYDKDFNNEADTPDNFQSRRPNTSFCFLDIRSPGLGDTAMYLCATSRPYQGGGNEQFFGPGTRLTVL.

CDR3 DNA: TGTGCCACCAGCAGGCAGGGGACAGGGGAAGCTTTCTTT. Its translation: CATSRQGTGEAFF. V is TRBV15 and J is TRBJ1-1; 9 nucleotides match TRBD1. With V trimmed by 3 bases and J by 8 bases, 4 bases remained unmatched. CDR1 LNHNV and CDR2 YYDKDF come from the germline V gene (reference sequence). This CDR3 has 13 amino acids.

V usage is TRBV7-3 and J usage is TRBJ2-1, with 9 nucleotides matching TRBD2. Germline assignment: CDR1 SGHTA and CDR2 FQGTGA. The CDR3 contains 13 residues. V shed 3 bases and J 8 bases; nucleotides not matched to a gene: 2. The chain's CDR3 is CASSFGTSYEQFF. DNA of the CDR3: TGTGCCAGCAGCTTTGGGACTAGCTATGAGCAGTTCTTC.

V usage is TRBV7-8 and J usage is TRBJ2-2; no reliable D call. The CDR3 loop spans 15 amino acids. Germline V CDR1 and CDR2: SGHVS, FQNEAQ. The germline V and J ends were trimmed by 5 bases and 2 bases, with 12 bases remaining between them. The CDR3 DNA sequence: TGTGCCAGCAGCCCCAGTGGGGTAAACACCGGGGAGCTGTTTTTT. Translating it yields CASSPSGVNTGELFF.

This chain joins TRBV5-1 and TRBJ1-6; D perhaps matches TRBD1 (5 bases). The germline CDR1 and CDR2 sequences are SGHRS and YFSETQ. The CDR3 spans 17 residues. With 4 bases removed from V and 2 bases from J, the gap between germline ends came to 16 bases. The CDR3 sequence is CASSPGPSEAYNSPLHF. The CDR3 DNA follows: TGCGCCAGCAGCCCGGGACCCTCCGAGGCCTATAATTCACCCCTCCACTTT.

The chain couples TRBV11-2 to TRBJ1-2, with D uncertain. Trimming removed 2 bases at V and 1 base at J, with 8 bases between. Germline CDR1 reads SGHAT; CDR2 reads FQNNGV. This CDR3 is built from 14 residues. This chain's CDR3 is CASSLSGNNYGYTF. The CDR3 coding sequence is TGTGCCAGCAGCTTATCCGGCAATAACTATGGCTACACCTTC. Filled out from reference TRBV11-2 and TRBJ1-2, the complete variable domain reads EAGVAQSPRYKIIEKRQSVAFWCNPISGHATLYWYQQILGQGPKLLIQFQNNGVVDDSQLPKDRFSAERLKGVDSTLKIQPAKLEDSAVYLCASSLSGNNYGYTFGSGTRLTVV.

This CDR3 is CASSPTGSTYNEQFF. In nucleotides, the CDR3 is TGTGCCAGCAGCCCGACGGGCAGCACCTACAATGAGCAGTTCTTC. This chain connects TRBV7-3 to TRBJ2-1; no reliable D call. Trimming removed 5 bases at V and 2 bases at J, with 13 bases between. Germline CDR1 is SGHTA and CDR2 is FQGTGA. The CDR3 is made up of 15 amino acids.

The chain links TRBV28 to TRBJ2-7; no clear D gene. The CDR3 loop spans 12 amino acids. Germline V CDR1 and CDR2: MDHEN, SYDVKM. Trimming removed 2 bases from V and 2 bases from J, with 4 bases in between. The CDR3 spells CASSLVAYEQYF. DNA of the CDR3: TGTGCCAGCAGTTTAGTAGCCTACGAGCAGTACTTC. The full variable domain, its missing parts supplied by reference TRBV28 and TRBJ2-7, is DVKVTQSSRYLVKRTGEKVFLECVQDMDHENMFWYRQDPGLGLRLIYFSYDVKMKEKGDIPEGYSVSREKKERFSLILESASTNQTSMYLCASSLVAYEQYFGPGTRLTVT.

The V and J genes are TRBV5-1 and TRBJ1-3; unclear D gene. V was trimmed by 4 bases and J by 0 bases, leaving 11 bases between them. Germline CDR1 reads SGHRS; CDR2 reads YFSETQ. There are 15 residues in the CDR3. The DNA of the CDR3 is TGCGCCAGCAGCCCCAACGCCTTCTCTGGAAACACCATATATTTT. As protein: CASSPNAFSGNTIYF.

The genes are TRBV6-4 and TRBJ1-2, with TRBD1 matching over 8 bases. V gave up 4 bases and J gave up 4 bases; unmatched junction bases: 2. CDR1 and CDR2 from the germline V gene are MRHNA and SNTAGT. The CDR3 is 13 amino acids. The CDR3 coding sequence is TGTGCCAGCAGTGCCGGACAGGGCTATGGCTACACCTTC. It codes for CASSAGQGYGYTF.

The chain employs TRBV15 and TRBJ1-1; the D is unclear. This CDR3 comprises 13 residues. V lost 0 bases and J lost 7, with 9 bases in between. Germline CDR1 and CDR2: LNHNV and YYDKDF (reference sequence). Here the CDR3 DNA reads TGTGCCACCAGCAGAGATAGTACAGTTGAAGCTTTCTTT. Its protein is CATSRDSTVEAFF. Filled out from reference TRBV15 and TRBJ1-1, the complete variable domain reads DAMVIQNPRYQVTQFGKPVTLSCSQTLNHNVMYWYQQKSSQAPKLLFHYYDKDFNNEADTPDNFQSRRPNTSFCFLDIRSPGLGDTAMYLCATSRDSTVEAFFGQGTRLTVV.

The chain recombines TRBV3-1 (or the pseudogene TRBV3-2) with TRBJ1-2; tentative D call: TRBD1 (6 bases). This CDR3 is built from 12 residues. Looked up from germline, CDR1 is LGHDT and CDR2 is YNNKEL (reference sequence). Trimming removed 5 bases at V and 5 bases at J, with 9 bases between. The CDR3 sequence is CASSFGTYGYTF. Written as DNA, the CDR3 is TGTGCCAGCAGCTTCGGGACATATGGCTACACCTTC.

The chain couples TRBV7-2 to TRBJ2-7; TRBD2 matches 11 bases. V lost 3 bases to trimming and J lost 5 bases; unmatched junction nucleotides: 6. This CDR3 spans 15 amino acids. Germline CDR1 reads SGHTA; CDR2 reads FQGNSA. The CDR3 reads CASSFLAGGVHEQYF. CDR3 DNA: TGTGCCAGCAGCTTCTTAGCGGGAGGGGTACACGAGCAGTACTTC.

This chain uses TRBV18 with TRBJ1-5; 9 bases are a match to TRBD1. The germline V gene has CDR1 KGHSH and CDR2 LQKENI. The CDR3 sequence is 15 residues long. Trimming removed 2 bases from V and 7 bases from J; junction bases left unmatched: 6. In DNA form, the CDR3 reads TGTGCCAGCTCACCATCAACCGGGACAGGGCAGCCCCAGCATTTT. Translating it yields CASSPSTGTGQPQHF.

This sequence joins TRBV7-2 and TRBJ2-1, with D tentatively TRBD2 (5 bases). Germline CDR1 and CDR2: SGHTA and FQGNSA. With 5 bases removed from V and 0 bases from J, the gap between germline ends came to 20 bases. This CDR3 spans 18 amino acids. CDR3 nucleotide sequence: TGTGCCAGCAGCCCCCGGAGGTGGAGGAGCAGCTCCTACAATGAGCAGTTCTTC. Amino acids: CASSPRRWRSSSYNEQFF.

V and J are TRBV2 and TRBJ1-3; D remains ambiguous. The CDR3 loop spans 15 amino acids. Per the germline V gene, CDR1 is SNHLY and CDR2 is FYNNEI. V shed 6 bases and J shed 0 bases, with 12 bases lying between them. This chain's CDR3 is CASSQTAVSGNTIYF. DNA for the CDR3: TGTGCCAGCAGCCAGACGGCCGTCTCTGGAAACACCATATATTTT.

The chain uses TRBV6-5 and TRBJ2-1; 7 bases agree with TRBD1. V lost 5 bases to trimming and J lost 1 base; unmatched junction nucleotides: 5. CDR1 and CDR2 (germline): MNHEY, SVGAGI. This CDR3 is 15 amino acids long. Written as DNA, the CDR3 is TGTGCCAGCAGTCAAACAGGGGTTTCCTACAATGAGCAGTTCTTC. Its protein is CASSQTGVSYNEQFF.